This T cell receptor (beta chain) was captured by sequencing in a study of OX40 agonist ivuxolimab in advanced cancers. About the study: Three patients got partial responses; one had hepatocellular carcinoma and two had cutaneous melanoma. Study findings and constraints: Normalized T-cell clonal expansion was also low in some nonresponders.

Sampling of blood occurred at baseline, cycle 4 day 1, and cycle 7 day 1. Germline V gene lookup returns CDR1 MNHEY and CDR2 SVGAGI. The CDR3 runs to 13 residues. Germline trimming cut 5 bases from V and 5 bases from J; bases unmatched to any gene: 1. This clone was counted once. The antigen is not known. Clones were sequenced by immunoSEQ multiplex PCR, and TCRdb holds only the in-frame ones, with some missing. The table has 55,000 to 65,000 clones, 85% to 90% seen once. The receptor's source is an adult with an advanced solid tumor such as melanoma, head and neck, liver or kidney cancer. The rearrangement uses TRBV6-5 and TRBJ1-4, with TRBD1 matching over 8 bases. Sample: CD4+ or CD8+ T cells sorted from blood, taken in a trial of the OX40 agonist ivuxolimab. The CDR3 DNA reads TGTGCCAGCAGTAGGGACAGGAATGAAAAACTGTTTTTT. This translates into CASSRDRNEKLFF.